This TCR beta chain appears in the sequencing data of a study of shared T cell receptors in the human thymus. From germline, CDR1 is SGHDN and CDR2 FVKESK. Trimming took off 1 base at V and 4 bases at J, with 2 bases between the two ends. The CDR3 totals 12 residues. This clone was observed a few times. TCRdb's table, derived via immunoSEQ multiplex PCR, lists solely in-frame clones and lacks some. The sample consists of 700,000 to 750,000 clones, 70% to 90% of them appearing once. The data also belong to a second study, concerning human thymus T cells. From that second work: Resections from corrective heart surgery provided thymus tissue. What appeared biased in thymic and blood repertoires was the usage of V and J genes.

The receptor's source is a girl under three years old with a congenital heart defect. Sequenced material: thymocytes. V is TRBV14 and J is TRBJ2-1, with unresolved D. DNA for the CDR3: TGTGCCAGCAGCCAAGCTTACAATGAGCAGTTCTTC. As protein: CASSQAYNEQFF.